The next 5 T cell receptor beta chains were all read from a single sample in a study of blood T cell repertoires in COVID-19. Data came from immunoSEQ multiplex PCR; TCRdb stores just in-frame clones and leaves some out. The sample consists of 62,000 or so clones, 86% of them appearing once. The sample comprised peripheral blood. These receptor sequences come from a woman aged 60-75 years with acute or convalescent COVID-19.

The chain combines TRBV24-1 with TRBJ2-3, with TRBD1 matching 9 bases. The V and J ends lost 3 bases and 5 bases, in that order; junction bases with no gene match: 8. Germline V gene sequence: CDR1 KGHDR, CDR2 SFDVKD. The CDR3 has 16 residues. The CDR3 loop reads CATSDPNRGREDTQYF. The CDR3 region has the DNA TGTGCCACCAGTGATCCAAACAGGGGGCGGGAAGATACGCAGTATTTT.

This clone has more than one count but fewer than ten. The CDR3 nucleotides read TGTGCCATCAGGACAGCCGGGACAGGGGTTGCTGGCTACACCTTC. This sequence encodes CAIRTAGTGVAGYTF. V is TRBV10-3 and J is TRBJ1-2; the match to TRBD1 covers 10 bases. The CDR3 runs to 15 residues. Germline V gene sequence: CDR1 ENHRY, CDR2 SYGVKD. Unmatched junction bases numbered 11, after V lost 6 bases and J lost 7 bases.

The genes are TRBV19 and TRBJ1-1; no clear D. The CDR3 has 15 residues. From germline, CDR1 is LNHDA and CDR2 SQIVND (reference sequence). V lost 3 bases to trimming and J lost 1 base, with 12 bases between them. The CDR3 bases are TGTGCCAGTAGTATCGGGAATTTGGCGAACACTGAAGCTTTCTTT. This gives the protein CASSIGNLANTEAFF.

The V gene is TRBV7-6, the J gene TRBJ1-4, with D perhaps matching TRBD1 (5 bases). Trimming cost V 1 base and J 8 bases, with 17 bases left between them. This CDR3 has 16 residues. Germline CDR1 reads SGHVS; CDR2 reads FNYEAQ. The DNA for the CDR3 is TGTGCCAGCAGCTTAGGTTCGAGCCGCGGGGGGGAAAAACTGTTTTTT. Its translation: CASSLGSSRGGEKLFF. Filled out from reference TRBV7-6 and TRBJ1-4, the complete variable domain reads GAGVSQSPRYKVTKRGQDVALRCDPISGHVSLYWYRQALGQGPEFLTYFNYEAQQDKSGLPNDRFSAERPEGSISTLTIQRTEQRDSAMYRCASSLGSSRGGEKLFFGSGTQLSVL.

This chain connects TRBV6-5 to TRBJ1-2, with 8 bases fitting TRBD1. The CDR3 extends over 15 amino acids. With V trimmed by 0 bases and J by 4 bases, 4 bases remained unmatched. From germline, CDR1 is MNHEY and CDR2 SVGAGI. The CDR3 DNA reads TGTGCCAGCAGTTACTCGAACGACAGGGGCTATGGCTACACCTTC. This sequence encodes CASSYSNDRGYGYTF.